The 19 T cell receptor beta chains below come from one sample, sequenced in a study of blood T cell repertoires in COVID-19. The repertoire was sequenced with immunoSEQ multiplex PCR; TCRdb's copy has only in-frame clones and lacks some. The sample holds approximately 260,000 clones, around four fifths seen once. Sequencing was done on a sample of peripheral blood. Receptors were obtained from a woman aged 40 to 55 with active or convalescent COVID-19.

This rearrangement joins TRBV7-2 to TRBJ1-1; unclear D gene. Trimming removed 7 bases at V and 1 base at J, with 13 bases between. The V gene's germline CDR1 is SGHTA and CDR2 FQGNSA. The CDR3 loop spans 14 amino acids. The CDR3 nucleotides read TGTGCCAGCACTCGGGTTTTTGGGAACACTGAAGCTTTCTTT. Its protein is CASTRVFGNTEAFF.

The CDR3 protein is CAWRLATNTGELFF. The CDR3 DNA is TGTGCCTGGAGGCTTGCCACTAACACCGGGGAGCTGTTTTTT. This chain links TRBV30 with TRBJ2-2; no definite D call. In germline, CDR1 is GTSNPN, CDR2 SVGIG (reference sequence). V was clipped by 3 bases and J by 2 bases, with 10 bases between them. The CDR3 contains 14 residues.

This clone has at least ten counts. This sequence joins TRBV5-8 and TRBJ2-5; D is undetermined. There are 14 residues in the CDR3. V lost 0 bases and J lost 7, with 13 bases in between. Germline values: CDR1 SGHTS, CDR2 YDEGEE. CDR3 region: CASSLGLSLGTQYF. The CDR3 coding sequence is TGTGCCAGCAGCTTGGGACTTTCCTTGGGGACCCAGTACTTC.

The V call is TRBV29-1, the J call TRBJ1-2; 7 nucleotides line up with TRBD1. In germline, CDR1 is SQVTM, CDR2 ANQGSEA. The CDR3 is made up of 17 amino acids. V lost 4 bases to trimming and J lost 0 bases; unmatched junction nucleotides: 14. The CDR3 DNA sequence: TGCAGCGTTGGTCGAGCATCGGGACAGTCAGCTAACTATGGCTACACCTTC. Translated, it gives CSVGRASGQSANYGYTF.

A few counts support this clone. CDR3 amino acids: CASSFIAGGTDTQYF. The CDR3 bases are TGTGCCAGCAGCTTTATAGCGGGGGGCACAGATACGCAGTATTTT. V usage is TRBV7-8 and J usage is TRBJ2-3; 9 bases are a match to TRBD2. The CDR3 consists of 15 residues. The ends lost 3 bases at V and 1 base at J; junction bases unmatched: 2. From germline, CDR1 is SGHVS and CDR2 FQNEAQ. The whole variable domain, remainder taken from reference TRBV7-8 and TRBJ2-3, is GAGVSQSPRYKVAKRGQDVALRCDPISGHVSLFWYQQALGQGPEFLTYFQNEAQLDKSGLPSDRFFAERPEGSVSTLKIQRTQQEDSAVYLCASSFIAGGTDTQYFGPGTRLTVL.

The chain is built from TRBV19 and TRBJ2-3; 8 bases are shared with TRBD2. The CDR3 runs 16 residues. The germline V gene encodes CDR1 LNHDA and CDR2 SQIVND (reference sequence). Losses at the gene ends were 7 bases for V and 3 bases for J; bases not matched to a gene: 12. The CDR3 protein is CASTPVYRGGTDTQYF. CDR3 nucleotide sequence: TGTGCCAGTACCCCGGTCTATCGGGGGGGGACAGATACGCAGTATTTT. The whole variable domain, remainder taken from reference TRBV19 and TRBJ2-3, is DGGITQSPKYLFRKEGQNVTLSCEQNLNHDAMYWYRQDPGQGLRLIYYSQIVNDFQKGDIAEGYSVSREKKESFPLTVTSAQKNPTAFYLCASTPVYRGGTDTQYFGPGTRLTVL.

The chain joins TRBV18 to TRBJ1-5, with D unresolved. The CDR3 consists of 13 residues. CDR1 and CDR2 from the germline V gene are KGHSH and LQKENI. V was shortened by 6 bases and J by 8 bases, with 14 bases between the two germline ends. CDR3 protein: CASSQAGKEPQHF. The CDR3 nucleotides read TGTGCCAGCTCCCAGGCGGGCAAGGAGCCCCAGCATTTT.

This chain uses TRBV2 with TRBJ1-4; D is unresolved. V was pared by 2 bases and J by 7 bases, with 14 bases between. This CDR3 has 15 amino acids. Germline V gene sequence: CDR1 SNHLY, CDR2 FYNNEI. This CDR3 reads CASSEFSSGIEKLFF. The CDR3 region has the DNA TGTGCCAGCAGTGAATTCTCGTCGGGAATTGAAAAACTGTTTTTT.

This chain's CDR3 is CASPVGPSPEKLFF. CDR3 nucleotide sequence: TGTGCCAGCCCCGTGGGGCCCTCGCCGGAAAAACTGTTTTTT. The chain uses TRBV9 and TRBJ1-4; tentatively, D is TRBD1 (5 bases). The CDR3 runs 14 residues. The germline V gene encodes CDR1 SGDLS and CDR2 YYNGEE. Trimming shortened V by 7 bases and J by 8 bases, and 18 bases separated the two germline ends.

The table lists this clone with a count of one. DNA of the CDR3: TGTGCCAGCAGGAAGAAAGGGGAGGATGGCTACACCTTC. The encoded protein is CASRKKGEDGYTF. V gene TRBV6-5 combines with J gene TRBJ1-2; tentative D call: TRBD1 (5 bases). Germline CDR1 is MNHEY and CDR2 is SVGAGI. V was cut by 6 bases and J by 6 bases, with 14 bases left in between. The length of the CDR3 is 13 residues.

This chain joins TRBV2 and TRBJ1-5; tentative D call: TRBD1 (5 bases). There are 16 residues in the CDR3. Deletions cut 4 bases from V and 2 bases from J, with 15 bases between. The germline V gene has CDR1 SNHLY and CDR2 FYNNEI. CDR3 nucleotide sequence: TGTGCCAGCAGTGTACCGGGACTCAGTGGCAATCAGCCCCAGCATTTT. It codes for CASSVPGLSGNQPQHF.

DNA of the CDR3: TGTGCCAGCAGCTTGGGGATCGGAGGGTATGCAGATACGCAGTATTTT. Protein: CASSLGIGGYADTQYF. The chain joins TRBV5-4 to TRBJ2-3; possible D gene TRBD2, 6 bases. There are 16 residues in the CDR3. The germline CDR1 and CDR2 sequences are SGHNT and YYREEE (reference sequence). Trimming took 0 bases from V and 4 from J, leaving 15 bases between them.

The chain links TRBV3-1 (or the pseudogene TRBV3-2) to TRBJ1-5; D gene ambiguous. V shed 1 base and J shed 11 bases, with 15 bases lying between them. The CDR3 extends over 14 amino acids. The germline CDR1 and CDR2 sequences are LGHDT and YNNKEL (reference sequence). CDR3 sequence (DNA): TGTGCCAGCAGCCAAGTTTTGGGCAGCATGGCCCAGCATTTT. Translating gives CASSQVLGSMAQHF.

The chain couples TRBV2 to TRBJ1-2, with 7 bases lining up with TRBD1. The CDR3 is 14 residues long. V was pared by 5 bases and J by 5 bases, with 8 bases of the junction left unmatched. CDR1 is SNHLY, CDR2 FYNNEI, per germline. CDR3 nucleotide sequence: TGTGCCAGCAGTTACGGACAGGTGGGGTATGGCTACACCTTC. It encodes CASSYGQVGYGYTF.

The chain has TRBV5-4 and TRBJ1-2; D is unclear. The CDR3 contains 15 residues. The V end lost 0 bases, the J end lost 6 bases, and 15 bases lay between the germline ends. CDR1 and CDR2 from the germline V gene are SGHNT and YYREEE (reference sequence). CDR3 nucleotide sequence: TGTGCCAGCAGCTTGGCCGGTCAGCGAGGTCATGGCTACACCTTC. Its protein product is CASSLAGQRGHGYTF.

This chain uses TRBV18 with TRBJ2-1; 9 bases fit TRBD2. The CDR3 is 15 residues long. J was trimmed by 5 bases and V by 3 bases; bases with no gene match: 5. The germline V gene has CDR1 KGHSH and CDR2 LQKENI. CDR3 sequence (DNA): TGTGCCAGCTCACCGCGGGGGGGCAGGAACAATGAGCAGTTCTTC. Translation gives CASSPRGGRNNEQFF.

This chain connects TRBV6-5 to TRBJ2-7; 8 positions agree with TRBD1. V shed 8 bases, J shed 4 bases, and the junction held 7 bases outside the gene matches. The CDR3 extends over 13 amino acids. Looked up from germline, CDR1 is MNHEY and CDR2 is SVGAGI. CDR3: CASGGQGGYEQYV. CDR3 DNA sequence: TGTGCCAGCGGAGGACAGGGTGGATACGAGCAGTACGTC.

The CDR3, as DNA: TGTGCCACCAGTGAACGCGGGGGGGGCTCGGATGGCTACACCTTC. Its translation is CATSERGGGSDGYTF. This sequence joins TRBV24-1 and TRBJ1-2; a weak D match, TRBD1 (6 bases). The germline gives CDR1 KGHDR, CDR2 SFDVKD. CDR3 length equals 15 residues. Between the trimmed V and J ends, which lost 4 bases and 6 bases, there was a span of 17 bases.

The CDR3 sequence: CASSLRQRGYTF. The CDR3 coding sequence is TGTGCCAGCAGCTTGAGGCAGAGGGGCTACACCTTC. The J gene is TRBJ1-2, the V gene TRBV5-6; the D is unclear. V lost 1 base, J lost 8 bases, and 9 bases lay in between. There are 12 residues in the CDR3. CDR1 SGHDT and CDR2 YYEEEE come from the germline V gene. Full variable domain (missing parts from reference TRBV5-6 and TRBJ1-2): DAGVTQSPTHLIKTRGQQVTLRCSPKSGHDTVSWYQQALGQGPQFIFQYYEEEERQRGNFPDRFSGHQFPNYSSELNVNALLLGDSALYLCASSLRQRGYTFGSGTRLTVV.